This TCR beta chain was profiled in a study of immune evolution from preneoplasia to lung adenocarcinoma. TCRdb keeps only in-frame clones here, not all; method: immunoSEQ multiplex PCR. This sample has 10,000 or so clones, with 77% found just once. This clone has a single count. Germline V CDR1 and CDR2: SEHNR, FQNEAQ (reference sequence). With 3 bases removed from V and 2 bases from J, the gap between germline ends came to 13 bases. The CDR3 totals 15 residues. Resections took place in Japan or China from about 2013 to 2017. The receptor was isolated from a person aged 55-85 years with lung adenocarcinoma. The sample consisted of FFPE lung adenocarcinoma in situ tissue. This chain links TRBV7-9 with TRBJ1-2; possibly TRBD1 for D (6 bases). The CDR3 sequence: CASSFSGDRNYGYTF. The CDR3, as DNA: TGTGCCAGCAGCTTTTCAGGGGACCGAAACTATGGCTACACCTTC.